Presented here are 10 T cell receptor beta chains from one specimen sequenced in a study of cytotoxic CD8 clonotypes in ibrutinib-treated CLL. The protocol was immunoSEQ multiplex PCR, while the TCRdb copy is restricted to in-frame clones and leaves out a portion. The sample has about 85,000 clones, around 79% seen once. The source material was PBMCs, sampled after 12 months of ibrutinib treatment. The receptors derive from a human donor with chronic lymphocytic leukemia.

Note on this clone: The sample carries other DNA sequences with the same CDR3. The chain has TRBV18 and TRBJ1-5, with TRBD1 matching 7 bases. There are 14 residues in the CDR3. V lost 3 bases to trimming and J lost 2 bases; unmatched junction nucleotides: 1. Germline V gene lookup returns CDR1 KGHSH and CDR2 LQKENI. Here the CDR3 DNA reads TGTGCCAGCTCACCCGGACAGGGCAATCAGCCCCAGCATTTT. This gives the protein CASSPGQGNQPQHF.

The genes are TRBV30 and TRBJ1-1; D possibly corresponds to TRBD1 (5 bases). Trimming cost V 0 bases and J 4 bases, with 15 bases left between them. This CDR3 is 15 amino acids long. Germline CDR1 is GTSNPN and CDR2 is SVGIG (reference sequence). The CDR3 region is CAWSVRGPAGTEAFF. The DNA of the CDR3 is TGTGCCTGGAGTGTACGGGGACCGGCGGGCACTGAAGCTTTCTTT.

This clone is medium-sized (0.01 to 0.1%) within its sample. CDR3 sequence: CASSIGPQGRSQPQHF. CDR3 bases: TGTGCCAGTAGTATTGGCCCACAGGGAAGGAGTCAGCCCCAGCATTTT. This sequence joins TRBV19 and TRBJ1-5; D may be TRBD1 (6 bases). V was trimmed by 3 bases and J by 6 bases, leaving 18 bases between them. Germline CDR1 reads LNHDA; CDR2 reads SQIVND (reference sequence). This CDR3 spans 16 amino acids.

The V and J genes are TRBV5-1 and TRBJ2-3; 10 bases map to TRBD1. This CDR3 comprises 14 residues. Germline trimming cut 5 bases from V and 6 bases from J; bases unmatched to any gene: 6. Germline lookup yields CDR1 SGHRS and CDR2 YFSETQ. CDR3 loop: CASRTGTGADTQYF. In DNA, the CDR3 is TGCGCCAGCAGGACCGGGACAGGGGCGGATACGCAGTATTTT.

The chain combines TRBV10-3 with TRBJ2-7; 7 positions agree with TRBD2. V shed 3 bases and J 2 bases; nucleotides not matched to a gene: 19. The CDR3 spans 19 residues. Germline CDR1 ENHRY, CDR2 SYGVKD. In DNA form, the CDR3 reads TGTGCCATCAGTGATGGGAGGGAAAATCCGGGACTAAGCACCTACGAGCAGTACTTC. Amino acid sequence: CAISDGRENPGLSTYEQYF.

The chain recombines TRBV9 with TRBJ2-7; 7 nucleotides align to TRBD2. CDR3 length: 15 residues. V trimming: 2 bases; J trimming: 4 bases; junction bases outside the gene matches: 9. Germline CDR1 is SGDLS and CDR2 is YYNGEE. For the CDR3, the DNA is TGTGCCAGCAGCGTGGGGGGAGGGCCGGGTTACGAGCAGTACTTC. This encodes CASSVGGGPGYEQYF.

The genes are TRBV5-1 and TRBJ2-3; 8 bases match TRBD1. The V gene end was trimmed by 4 bases and the J gene end by 4 bases; junction bases not matched to a gene: 8. The CDR3 runs to 15 residues. Germline V gene sequence: CDR1 SGHRS, CDR2 YFSETQ. CDR3 loop: CASSRWSGGPDTQYF. In nucleotides, the CDR3 is TGCGCCAGCAGCCGTTGGTCAGGGGGCCCAGATACGCAGTATTTT.

The chain links TRBV7-2 to TRBJ1-6, with D hard to call. CDR1 and CDR2 from the germline V gene are SGHTA and FQGNSA. Trimming shortened V by 5 bases and J by 8 bases, and 13 bases separated the two germline ends. CDR3 length: 14 amino acids. The CDR3 coding sequence is TGTGCCAGCAGCCCCCGGACGGACTATTCACCCCTCCACTTT. Translation: CASSPRTDYSPLHF.

The sample holds one count of this clone. This sequence joins TRBV28 and TRBJ2-7; 7 bases agree with TRBD1. The junction had 10 bases not matched to a gene; V was cut back by 6 bases and J by 5 bases. Germline V CDR1 and CDR2: MDHEN, SYDVKM. The CDR3 spans 14 residues. The CDR3 here is CASSRPGGGHEQYF. DNA for the CDR3: TGTGCCAGCAGCCGCCCAGGGGGTGGCCACGAGCAGTACTTC. Complete variable domain (other parts from reference TRBV28 and TRBJ2-7): DVKVTQSSRYLVKRTGEKVFLECVQDMDHENMFWYRQDPGLGLRLIYFSYDVKMKEKGDIPEGYSVSREKKERFSLILESASTNQTSMYLCASSRPGGGHEQYFGPGTRLTVT.

The rearrangement uses TRBV18 and TRBJ1-1; tentative D call: TRBD1 (6 bases). This CDR3 spans 13 amino acids. V lost 5 bases, J lost 1 base, and 8 bases lay in between. Germline values: CDR1 KGHSH, CDR2 LQKENI. The CDR3 nucleotides are TGTGCCAGCTCAGCGGGGGCGAACACTGAAGCTTTCTTT. As protein: CASSAGANTEAFF.